Listed here are 17 T cell receptor beta chains from one sample, sequenced in a study of blood T cell repertoires in COVID-19. TCRdb's table, derived via immunoSEQ multiplex PCR, lists solely in-frame clones and lacks some. The sample includes approximately 150,000 clones, approximately 89% seen only once; the top ten take 25% to 30%. Sequencing was performed on peripheral blood. These receptors came from a human donor in a cohort sampled during active COVID-19.

The J gene is TRBJ2-4, the V gene TRBV6-5; maybe TRBD2 (6 bases). The V gene's germline CDR1 is MNHEY and CDR2 SVGAGI. Deletions cut 0 bases from V and 1 base from J, with 10 bases between. This CDR3 has 16 amino acids. Here the CDR3 reads CASSYSEGSAKNIQYF. The CDR3 nucleotides read TGTGCCAGCAGTTACTCGGAGGGATCGGCCAAAAACATTCAGTACTTC.

The count of this clone is one. This chain connects TRBV18 to TRBJ2-7; TRBD2 is a possible D gene (7 bases). CDR1 is KGHSH and CDR2 is LQKENI in the germline V gene. The V and J ends lost 2 bases and 5 bases respectively, with 10 bases between them. This CDR3 region has 13 residues. The CDR3 DNA follows: TGTGCCAGCTCACCAAGAGGGGGGGACGAGCAGTACTTC. The encoded protein is CASSPRGGDEQYF. Complete variable domain (other parts from reference TRBV18 and TRBJ2-7): NAGVMQNPRHLVRRRGQEARLRCSPMKGHSHVYWYRQLPEEGLKFMVYLQKENIIDESGMPKERFSAEFPKEGPSILRIQQVVRGDSAAYFCASSPRGGDEQYFGPGTRLTVT.

There are a few counts of this clone. The chain links TRBV4-2 to TRBJ1-5, with D unclear. V lost 2 bases and J lost 5, with 10 bases in between. Germline assignment: CDR1 LGHNA and CDR2 YNFKEQ. This CDR3 has 14 amino acids. This CDR3 reads CASSQRGRDQPQHF. In DNA form, the CDR3 reads TGTGCCAGCAGCCAAAGAGGAAGAGATCAGCCCCAGCATTTT.

The chain is built from TRBV19 and TRBJ1-2; 10 bases line up with TRBD1. This CDR3 comprises 13 residues. V lost 5 bases to trimming and J lost 8 bases; unmatched junction nucleotides: 5. From germline, CDR1 is LNHDA and CDR2 SQIVND (reference sequence). CDR3 region: CASSWGQGIGYTF. The CDR3 coding sequence is TGTGCCAGTAGTTGGGGACAGGGGATCGGCTACACCTTC.

This chain links TRBV20-1 with TRBJ1-2; maybe TRBD1 (5 bases). V lost 6 bases and J 8 bases, leaving 13 bases between the germline ends. The germline V gene encodes CDR1 DFQATT and CDR2 SNEGSKA (reference sequence). The CDR3 is made up of 11 amino acids. The CDR3 spells CSATEGVGYTF. As DNA, the CDR3 is TGCAGTGCGACTGAAGGGGTCGGCTACACCTTC.

The genes are TRBV2 and TRBJ1-1; the D gene is possibly TRBD1 (6 bases). Trimming left V 6 bases short and J 11 bases short, with 19 bases between. The CDR3 totals 13 residues. Germline V gene data show CDR1 as SNHLY and CDR2 as FYNNEI. The DNA for the CDR3 is TGTGCCAGCAGCTATCCGGGGACACGACAGGCTTTCTTT. Translating it yields CASSYPGTRQAFF.

The J gene is TRBJ1-5, the V gene TRBV7-9, with TRBD1 as a possible D gene (6 bases). The V gene lost 5 bases and the J gene lost 1 base, with 12 bases spanning the gap. The CDR3 consists of 15 residues. Germline CDR1 reads SEHNR; CDR2 reads FQNEAQ (reference sequence). CDR3 nucleotide sequence: TGTGCCAGCAGCGCAACAGGGTCAAGCAATCAGCCCCAGCATTTT. Its protein is CASSATGSSNQPQHF.

The V call is TRBV7-9, the J call TRBJ1-5; the D gene is possibly TRBD1 (6 bases). Trimming removed 5 bases from V and 0 bases from J, with 11 bases in between. Looked up from germline, CDR1 is SEHNR and CDR2 is FQNEAQ (reference sequence). This CDR3 has 15 amino acids. The CDR3 coding sequence is TGTGCCAGCAGCCCCGGGACATATAGCAATCAGCCCCAGCATTTT. It yields the protein CASSPGTYSNQPQHF.

The chain carries TRBV7-9 and TRBJ1-1; D might be TRBD1 (6 bases). This CDR3 region has 15 residues. V lost 2 bases, J lost 6 bases, and 16 bases lay in between. Germline V gene lookup returns CDR1 SEHNR and CDR2 FQNEAQ (reference sequence). CDR3 nucleotides: TGTGCCAGCAGCTTAACAGGGATGGGGTTCTCTGAAGCTTTCTTT. It translates to CASSLTGMGFSEAFF.

The table lists this clone with a few counts. The CDR3 DNA reads as TGTGCCAGCAGTTTGAGGGGGCAGGCGCAGTATTTT. Its translation: CASSLRGQAQYF. This sequence joins TRBV27 and TRBJ2-3; TRBD1 matches 7 bases. This CDR3 has 12 residues. Trimming at V came to 3 bases and at J to 10 bases, leaving 4 bases not matched to a gene. Germline loops: CDR1 MNHEY, CDR2 SMNVEV (reference sequence).

The gene calls are TRBV6-2 or TRBV6-3 and TRBJ1-5, with 9 bases aligning to TRBD1. In germline, CDR1 is MNHEY, CDR2 SVGEGT. Trimming cost V 2 bases and J 4 bases; bases outside gene matches: 3. The CDR3 spans 15 residues. The CDR3 DNA reads TGTGCCAGCAGTTACGCGACAGGGGGGAATCAGCCCCAGCATTTT. This codes for CASSYATGGNQPQHF.

The chain combines TRBV6-6 with TRBJ2-1, with D possibly TRBD1 on 5 matching bases. Per the germline V gene, CDR1 is MNHNY and CDR2 is SVGAGI (reference sequence). Trimming stripped 4 bases from V and 6 bases from J, with 7 bases between. The CDR3 consists of 12 residues. CDR3 loop: CASSSRGNEQFF. CDR3 bases: TGTGCCAGCAGTTCTAGGGGCAATGAGCAGTTCTTC.

Only one count was recorded for this clone. This chain joins TRBV9 and TRBJ1-2, with 7 bases that match TRBD1. The germline CDR1 and CDR2 sequences are SGDLS and YYNGEE. The V gene end was trimmed by 3 bases and the J gene end by 7 bases; junction bases not matched to a gene: 9. The CDR3 extends over 14 amino acids. CDR3 loop: CASSGAGRGAGYTF. CDR3 sequence (DNA): TGTGCCAGCAGCGGAGCGGGCAGGGGGGCTGGCTACACCTTC.

The gene calls are TRBV5-1 and TRBJ2-1, with D perhaps matching TRBD1 (6 bases). Trimming cost V 5 bases and J 4 bases, with 19 bases left between them. The CDR3 extends over 16 amino acids. CDR1 and CDR2 (germline): SGHRS, YFSETQ. The CDR3 region has the DNA TGCGCCAGCAGTCGTATCACAGGGTCGGGGTACAATGAGCAGTTCTTC. Encoded protein: CASSRITGSGYNEQFF.

This sequence joins TRBV20-1 and TRBJ2-1; D possibly corresponds to TRBD2 (6 bases). V was pared by 3 bases and J by 8 bases, with 23 bases between. Germline V gene lookup returns CDR1 DFQATT and CDR2 SNEGSKA (reference sequence). The CDR3 sequence is 16 residues long. The CDR3 here is CSASIRPTPGEDEQFF. DNA of the CDR3: TGCAGTGCTAGTATTCGGCCAACCCCGGGGGAGGATGAGCAGTTCTTC.

This chain joins TRBV19 and TRBJ2-2; 14 bases are shared with TRBD2. After removal of 7 bases from V and 6 bases from J, the junction contained 7 bases not matched to a gene. The CDR3 spans 16 residues. Per germline, CDR1 LNHDA and CDR2 SQIVND (reference sequence). The CDR3 DNA reads TGTGCCAGTAACCTTCCGGGACTAGCGGGGGCCGGGGAGCTGTTTTTT. It encodes CASNLPGLAGAGELFF.

This sequence joins TRBV19 and TRBJ1-1; 7 nucleotides match TRBD1. The trim removed 7 bases at V and 0 bases at J, leaving 5 bases unmatched. The CDR3 totals 14 residues. Germline assignment: CDR1 LNHDA and CDR2 SQIVND (reference sequence). CDR3 nucleotides: TGTGCCAGTATTCGGGACAGCATGAACACTGAAGCTTTCTTT. Translated: CASIRDSMNTEAFF.